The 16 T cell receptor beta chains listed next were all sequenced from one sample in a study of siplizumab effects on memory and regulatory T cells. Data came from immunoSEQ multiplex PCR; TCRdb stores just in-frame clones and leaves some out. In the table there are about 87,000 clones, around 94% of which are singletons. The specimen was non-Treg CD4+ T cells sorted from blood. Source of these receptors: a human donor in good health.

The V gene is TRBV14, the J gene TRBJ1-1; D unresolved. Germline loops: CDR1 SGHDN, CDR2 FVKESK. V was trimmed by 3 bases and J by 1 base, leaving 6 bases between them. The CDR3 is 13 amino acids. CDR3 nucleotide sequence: TGTGCCAGCAGCCACGACACGAACACTGAAGCTTTCTTT. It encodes CASSHDTNTEAFF. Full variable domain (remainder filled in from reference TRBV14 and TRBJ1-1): EAGVTQFPSHSVIEKGQTVTLRCDPISGHDNLYWYRRVMGKEIKFLLHFVKESKQDESGMPNNRFLAERTGGTYSTLKVQPAELEDSGVYFCASSHDTNTEAFFGQGTRLTVV.

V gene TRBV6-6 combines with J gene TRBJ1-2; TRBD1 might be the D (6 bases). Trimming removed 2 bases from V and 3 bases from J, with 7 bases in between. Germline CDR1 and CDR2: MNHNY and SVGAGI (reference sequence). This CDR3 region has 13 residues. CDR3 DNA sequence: TGTGCCAGCAGTTACCCAGGGGACTATGGCTACACCTTC. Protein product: CASSYPGDYGYTF.

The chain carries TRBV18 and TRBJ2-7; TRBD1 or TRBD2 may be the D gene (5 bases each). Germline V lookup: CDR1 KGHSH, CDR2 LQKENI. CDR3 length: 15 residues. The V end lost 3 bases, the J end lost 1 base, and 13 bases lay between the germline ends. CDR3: CASSPRGTNSYEQYF. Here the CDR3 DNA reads TGTGCCAGCTCACCTCGAGGGACCAATTCCTACGAGCAGTACTTC.

The CDR3 protein is CASSLVGQQETQYF. CDR3 bases: TGTGCCAGCAGCTTAGTTGGTCAGCAAGAGACCCAGTACTTC. The chain links TRBV11-2 to TRBJ2-5; D uncertain. CDR3 length: 14 amino acids. Trimming removed 1 base from V and 2 bases from J, with 8 bases in between. Germline CDR1 reads SGHAT; CDR2 reads FQNNGV.

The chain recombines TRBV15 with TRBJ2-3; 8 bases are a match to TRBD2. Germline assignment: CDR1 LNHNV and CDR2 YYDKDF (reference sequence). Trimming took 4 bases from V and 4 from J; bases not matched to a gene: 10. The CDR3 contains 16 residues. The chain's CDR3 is CATSIGVAGSADTQYF. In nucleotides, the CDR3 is TGTGCCACCAGCATAGGAGTAGCGGGGAGTGCAGATACGCAGTATTTT.

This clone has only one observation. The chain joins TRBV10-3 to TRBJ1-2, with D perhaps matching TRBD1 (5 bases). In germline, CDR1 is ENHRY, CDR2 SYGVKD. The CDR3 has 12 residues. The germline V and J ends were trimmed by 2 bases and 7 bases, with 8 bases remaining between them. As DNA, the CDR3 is TGTGCCATCAGTGAGGACAGATTTGGCTACACCTTC. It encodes CAISEDRFGYTF.

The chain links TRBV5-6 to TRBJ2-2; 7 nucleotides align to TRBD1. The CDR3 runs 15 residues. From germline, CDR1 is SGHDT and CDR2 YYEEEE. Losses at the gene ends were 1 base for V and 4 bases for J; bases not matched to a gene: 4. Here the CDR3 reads CASSLTGVSTGELFF. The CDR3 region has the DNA TGTGCCAGCAGCTTGACAGGGGTCAGCACCGGGGAGCTGTTTTTT.

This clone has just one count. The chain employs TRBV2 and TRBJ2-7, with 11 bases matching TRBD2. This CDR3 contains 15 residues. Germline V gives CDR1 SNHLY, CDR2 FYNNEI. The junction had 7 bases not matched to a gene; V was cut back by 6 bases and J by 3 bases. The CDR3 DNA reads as TGTGCCAGCAGAGGGACTAGCGGAGCCGTCTACGAGCAGTACTTC. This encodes CASRGTSGAVYEQYF.

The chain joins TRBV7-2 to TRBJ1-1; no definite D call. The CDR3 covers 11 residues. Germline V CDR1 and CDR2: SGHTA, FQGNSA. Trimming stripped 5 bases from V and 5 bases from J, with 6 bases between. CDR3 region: CASSPFTEAFF. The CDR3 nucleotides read TGTGCCAGCAGCCCCTTTACTGAAGCTTTCTTT.

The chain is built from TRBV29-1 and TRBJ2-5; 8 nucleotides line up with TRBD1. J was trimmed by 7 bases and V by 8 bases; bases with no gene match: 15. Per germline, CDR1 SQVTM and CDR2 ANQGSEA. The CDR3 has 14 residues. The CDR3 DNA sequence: TGCAGCACCGACAGGGGCCCTGGAGGGGGGACCCAGTACTTC. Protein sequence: CSTDRGPGGGTQYF.

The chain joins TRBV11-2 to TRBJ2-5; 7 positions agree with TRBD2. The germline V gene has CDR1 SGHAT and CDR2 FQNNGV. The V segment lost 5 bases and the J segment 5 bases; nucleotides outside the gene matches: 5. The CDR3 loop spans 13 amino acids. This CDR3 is CASSVGLVETQYF. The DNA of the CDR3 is TGTGCCAGCAGCGTAGGACTAGTGGAGACCCAGTACTTC. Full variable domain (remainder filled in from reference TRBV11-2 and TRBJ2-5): EAGVAQSPRYKIIEKRQSVAFWCNPISGHATLYWYQQILGQGPKLLIQFQNNGVVDDSQLPKDRFSAERLKGVDSTLKIQPAKLEDSAVYLCASSVGLVETQYFGPGTRLLVL.

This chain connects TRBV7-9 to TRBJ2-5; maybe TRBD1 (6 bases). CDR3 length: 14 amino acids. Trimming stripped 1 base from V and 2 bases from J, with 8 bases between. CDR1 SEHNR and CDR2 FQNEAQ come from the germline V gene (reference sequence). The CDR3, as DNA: TGTGCCAGCAGCTTAGACAGGGCACAAGAGACCCAGTACTTC. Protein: CASSLDRAQETQYF. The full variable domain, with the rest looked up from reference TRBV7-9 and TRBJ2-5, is DTGVSQNPRHKITKRGQNVTFRCDPISEHNRLYWYRQTLGQGPEFLTYFQNEAQLEKSRLLSDRFSAERPKGSFSTLEIQRTEQGDSAMYLCASSLDRAQETQYFGPGTRLLVL.

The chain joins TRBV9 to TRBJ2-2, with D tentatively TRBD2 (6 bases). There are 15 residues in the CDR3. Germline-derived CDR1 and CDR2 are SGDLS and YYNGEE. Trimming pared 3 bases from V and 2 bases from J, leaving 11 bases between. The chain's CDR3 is CASSAGTPNTGELFF. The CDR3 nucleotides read TGTGCCAGCAGCGCCGGGACTCCTAACACCGGGGAGCTGTTTTTT.

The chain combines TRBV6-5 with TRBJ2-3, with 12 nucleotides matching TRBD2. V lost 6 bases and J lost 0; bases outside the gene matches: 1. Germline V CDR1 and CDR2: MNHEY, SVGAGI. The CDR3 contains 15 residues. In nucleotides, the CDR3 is TGTGCCAGCAGACTAGCGGGGGGCAGCACAGATACGCAGTATTTT. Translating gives CASRLAGGSTDTQYF.

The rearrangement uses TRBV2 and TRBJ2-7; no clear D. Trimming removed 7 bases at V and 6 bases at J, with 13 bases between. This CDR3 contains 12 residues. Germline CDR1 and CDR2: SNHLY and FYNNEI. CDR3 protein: CASNRESGEQYF. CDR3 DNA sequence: TGTGCCAGCAATAGGGAATCCGGCGAGCAGTACTTC.

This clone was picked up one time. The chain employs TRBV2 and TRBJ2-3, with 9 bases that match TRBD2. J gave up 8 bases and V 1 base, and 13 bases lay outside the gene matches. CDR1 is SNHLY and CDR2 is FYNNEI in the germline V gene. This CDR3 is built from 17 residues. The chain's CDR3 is CASSEEGGRAGGGTQYF. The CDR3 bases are TGTGCCAGCAGTGAAGAGGGCGGGAGGGCCGGCGGGGGTACGCAGTATTTT. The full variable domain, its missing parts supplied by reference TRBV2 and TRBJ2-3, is EPEVTQTPSHQVTQMGQEVILRCVPISNHLYFYWYRQILGQKVEFLVSFYNNEISEKSEIFDDQFSVERPDGSNFTLKIRSTKLEDSAMYFCASSEEGGRAGGGTQYFGPGTRLTVL.